Below, 15 T cell receptor beta chains from the same sample are listed, as sequenced in a study of shared T cell receptors in the human thymus. Clones were read by immunoSEQ multiplex PCR, and TCRdb kept only the in-frame ones, dropping some. Counted here are hundreds of thousands of clones, about 80% occurring once; the ten biggest clones make up about 0.013%. This sample also appeared in a second study, on human thymus T cells.

Sequencing was done on a sample of thymocytes. These receptor sequences come from a boy in the first two years of life with a congenital heart defect.

The rearrangement links TRBV15 to TRBJ2-7, with TRBD2 matching over 9 bases. Germline V gene sequence: CDR1 LNHNV, CDR2 YYDKDF (reference sequence). After removal of 0 bases from V and 6 bases from J, the junction contained 6 bases not matched to a gene. The CDR3 loop spans 15 amino acids. The CDR3 region is CATSRDLSGRREQYF. The DNA of the CDR3 is TGTGCCACCAGCAGAGATTTAAGCGGGAGGCGCGAGCAGTACTTC.

The V call is TRBV11-2, the J call TRBJ2-3, with 8 bases matching TRBD1. Germline CDR1 SGHAT, CDR2 FQNNGV. The CDR3 is 16 amino acids. Trimming took 5 bases from V and 3 from J; bases not matched to a gene: 10. In DNA, the CDR3 is TGTGCCAGCAGCCCCTGTATCGGACAGGGTACAGATACGCAGTATTTT. This translates into CASSPCIGQGTDTQYF. The full variable domain, rest sourced from reference TRBV11-2 and TRBJ2-3, is EAGVAQSPRYKIIEKRQSVAFWCNPISGHATLYWYQQILGQGPKLLIQFQNNGVVDDSQLPKDRFSAERLKGVDSTLKIQPAKLEDSAVYLCASSPCIGQGTDTQYFGPGTRLTVL.

The J gene is TRBJ2-2, the V gene TRBV11-3, with D perhaps matching TRBD2 (6 bases). V was cut by 0 bases and J by 8 bases, with 13 bases left in between. This CDR3 spans 15 amino acids. The germline gives CDR1 SGHNT, CDR2 YENEEA. CDR3 bases: TGTGCCAGCAGCTTAGAACGAGCGGGTTCTGGGGAGCTGTTTTTT. Translating gives CASSLERAGSGELFF.

As DNA, the CDR3 is TGTGCCACCAGTCCCTCAGGGGGCGTTGAAGCTTTCTTT. As protein: CATSPSGGVEAFF. The chain recombines TRBV15 with TRBJ1-1; 8 positions match TRBD1. This CDR3 is built from 13 residues. CDR1 and CDR2 from the germline V gene are LNHNV and YYDKDF (reference sequence). V lost 6 bases to trimming and J lost 7 bases; unmatched junction nucleotides: 7.

The rearrangement uses TRBV19 and TRBJ1-1; 9 bases fit TRBD1. The junction had 3 bases not matched to a gene; V was cut back by 0 bases and J by 4 bases. Germline V gene data show CDR1 as LNHDA and CDR2 as SQIVND (reference sequence). The CDR3 covers 15 residues. The CDR3 protein is CASSIEGQGGTEAFF. DNA for the CDR3: TGTGCCAGTAGTATAGAGGGACAGGGTGGCACTGAAGCTTTCTTT.

The chain recombines TRBV7-2 with TRBJ1-2, with D tentatively TRBD1 (5 bases). From germline, CDR1 is SGHTA and CDR2 FQGNSA. The V and J ends lost 3 bases and 3 bases respectively, with 20 bases between them. The CDR3 totals 17 residues. CDR3 loop: CASSFPLPVGGDYGYTF. The CDR3 DNA reads TGTGCCAGCAGCTTCCCTCTCCCGGTGGGGGGGGACTATGGCTACACCTTC.

This CDR3 reads CASSTTGHYGARAFF. For the CDR3, the DNA is TGTGCCAGTAGTACAACAGGACACTACGGCGCCAGGGCTTTCTTT. The rearrangement joins TRBV19 to TRBJ1-1; weak D call: TRBD1 (5 bases). This CDR3 has 15 residues. CDR1 is LNHDA and CDR2 is SQIVND in the germline V gene (reference sequence). Trimming took 4 bases from V and 11 from J, leaving 23 bases between them.

The chain employs TRBV25-1 and TRBJ2-2; D may be TRBD1 (5 bases). Between the trimmed V and J ends, which lost 1 base and 1 base, there was a span of 7 bases. The CDR3 extends over 15 amino acids. Germline CDR1 MGHDK, CDR2 SYGVNS. The chain's CDR3 is CASSESRENTGELFF. DNA for the CDR3: TGTGCCAGCAGTGAATCCAGGGAGAACACCGGGGAGCTGTTTTTT.

The rearrangement uses TRBV29-1 and TRBJ2-1; 9 nucleotides line up with TRBD1. CDR1 is SQVTM, CDR2 ANQGSEA, per germline. V gave up 7 bases and J gave up 6 bases; unmatched junction bases: 13. This CDR3 contains 15 residues. In DNA, the CDR3 is TGCAGCGGGGCAAAACCGGGACAGGGACCCAATGAGCAGTTCTTC. Amino acid sequence: CSGAKPGQGPNEQFF.

The chain recombines TRBV5-4 with TRBJ1-2; D is unresolved. This CDR3 is 18 amino acids long. The V gene's germline CDR1 is SGHNT and CDR2 YYREEE (reference sequence). V lost 0 bases and J 8 bases, leaving 26 bases between the germline ends. CDR3 coding DNA: TGTGCCAGCAGCTTGGAAGGTCCAGAGGGAACCCTCATGGGGGGCTACACCTTC. The encoded protein is CASSLEGPEGTLMGGYTF.

The V and J genes are TRBV29-1 and TRBJ1-1; tentatively, D is TRBD1 (6 bases). Germline lookup yields CDR1 SQVTM and CDR2 ANQGSEA. V lost 4 bases and J lost 0, with 12 bases in between. The CDR3 is made up of 14 amino acids. The CDR3 spells CSVGAGEMNTEAFF. CDR3 DNA sequence: TGCAGCGTTGGAGCAGGGGAAATGAACACTGAAGCTTTCTTT.

In this sample, this clone turned up once. As the CDR3 is not closed by the conserved phenylalanine or tryptophan, this likely results from a read error. The DNA is omitted, as the CDR3 cannot be located on it reliably, and the CDR3 follows TCRdb's listing. The chain employs TRBV27 and TRBJ2-3; the table calls TRBD2, which could not be checked here. 13 amino acids form the CDR3, both terminal residues included. Per the germline V gene, CDR1 is MNHEY and CDR2 is SMNVEV (reference sequence). CDR3 sequence reads: CASSLKASGCPAY.

The chain carries TRBV18 and TRBJ1-3; 7 nucleotides match TRBD1. The V segment lost 6 bases and the J segment 4 bases; nucleotides outside the gene matches: 12. The CDR3 contains 16 residues. The germline gives CDR1 KGHSH, CDR2 LQKENI. The CDR3 DNA is TGTGCCAGCTCCCCGGTCACAGGGGCGGCAGGAAACACCATATATTTT. Its translation: CASSPVTGAAGNTIYF. Full variable domain (outside the CDR3, taken from reference TRBV18 and TRBJ1-3): NAGVMQNPRHLVRRRGQEARLRCSPMKGHSHVYWYRQLPEEGLKFMVYLQKENIIDESGMPKERFSAEFPKEGPSILRIQQVVRGDSAAYFCASSPVTGAAGNTIYFGEGSWLTVV.

This clone was seen more than once but under ten times. This rearrangement joins TRBV1 to TRBJ2-5; the DNA was not compared with TRBD2, the D call given in the table. TRBV1 is marked as a pseudogene. This CDR3 contains 16 residues. The chain's CDR3 is CTSSQGPYLGGETQYF. The CDR3 DNA follows: TGCACCAGCAGCCAAGGACCCTACCTAGGTGGGGAGACCCAGTACTTC.

The table lists this clone with a count of one. The genes are TRBV4-1 and TRBJ2-6; D possibly corresponds to TRBD1 (5 bases). V dropped 0 bases and J dropped 3 bases, with 24 bases sitting between them. This CDR3 is built from 21 residues. The germline V gene encodes CDR1 MGHRA and CDR2 YSYEKL. This chain's CDR3 is CASSQDFLHQGVWDGANVLTF. In DNA, the CDR3 is TGCGCCAGCAGCCAAGATTTCCTCCACCAGGGTGTTTGGGATGGGGCCAACGTCCTGACTTTC.